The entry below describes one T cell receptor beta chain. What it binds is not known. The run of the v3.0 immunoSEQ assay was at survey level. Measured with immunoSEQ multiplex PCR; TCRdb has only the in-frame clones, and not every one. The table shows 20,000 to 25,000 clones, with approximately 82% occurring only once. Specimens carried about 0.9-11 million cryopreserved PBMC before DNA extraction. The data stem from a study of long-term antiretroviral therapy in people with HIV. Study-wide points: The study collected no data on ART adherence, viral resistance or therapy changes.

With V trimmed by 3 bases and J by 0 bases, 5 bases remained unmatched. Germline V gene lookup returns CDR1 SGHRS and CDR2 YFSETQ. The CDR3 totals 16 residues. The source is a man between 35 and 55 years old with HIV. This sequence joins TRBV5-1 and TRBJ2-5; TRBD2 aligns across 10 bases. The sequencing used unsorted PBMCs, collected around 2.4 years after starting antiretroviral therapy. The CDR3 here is CASSSGLASHQETQYF. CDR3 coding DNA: TGCGCCAGCAGCTCGGGACTAGCGTCCCACCAAGAGACCCAGTACTTC. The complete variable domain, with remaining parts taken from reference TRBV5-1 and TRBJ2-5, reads KAGVTQTPRYLIKTRGQQVTLSCSPISGHRSVSWYQQTPGQGLQFLFEYFSETQRNKGNFPGRFSGRQFSNSRSEMNVSTLELGDSALYLCASSSGLASHQETQYFGPGTRLLVL.